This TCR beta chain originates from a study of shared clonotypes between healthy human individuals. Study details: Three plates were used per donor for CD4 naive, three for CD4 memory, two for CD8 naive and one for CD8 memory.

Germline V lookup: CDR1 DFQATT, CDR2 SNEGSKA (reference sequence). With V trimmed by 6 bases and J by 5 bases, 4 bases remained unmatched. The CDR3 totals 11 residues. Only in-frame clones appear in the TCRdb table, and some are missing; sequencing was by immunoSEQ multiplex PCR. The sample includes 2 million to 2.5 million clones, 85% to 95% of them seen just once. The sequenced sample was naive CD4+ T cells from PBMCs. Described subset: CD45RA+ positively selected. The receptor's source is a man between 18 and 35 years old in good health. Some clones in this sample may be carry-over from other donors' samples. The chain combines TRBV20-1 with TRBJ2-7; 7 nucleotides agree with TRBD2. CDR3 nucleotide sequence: TGCAGTGCCACTAGCGAAGACGAGCAGTACTTC. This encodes CSATSEDEQYF.